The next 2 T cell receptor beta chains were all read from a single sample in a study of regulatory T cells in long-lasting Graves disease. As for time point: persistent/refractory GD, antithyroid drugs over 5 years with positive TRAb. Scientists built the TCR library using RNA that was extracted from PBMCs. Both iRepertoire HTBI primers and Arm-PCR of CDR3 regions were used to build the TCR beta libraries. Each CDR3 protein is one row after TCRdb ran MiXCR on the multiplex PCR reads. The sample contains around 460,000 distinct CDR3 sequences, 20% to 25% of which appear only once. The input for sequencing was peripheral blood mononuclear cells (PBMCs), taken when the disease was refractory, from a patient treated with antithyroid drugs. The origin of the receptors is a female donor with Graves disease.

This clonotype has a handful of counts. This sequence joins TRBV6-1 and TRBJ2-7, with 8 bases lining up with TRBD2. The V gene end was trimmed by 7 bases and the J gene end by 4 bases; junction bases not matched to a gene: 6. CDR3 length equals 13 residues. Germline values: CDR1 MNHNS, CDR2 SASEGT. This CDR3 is CASTAGGPYEQYF. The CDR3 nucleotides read TGTGCCAGCACCGCGGGGGGACCTTACGAGCAGTACTTC.

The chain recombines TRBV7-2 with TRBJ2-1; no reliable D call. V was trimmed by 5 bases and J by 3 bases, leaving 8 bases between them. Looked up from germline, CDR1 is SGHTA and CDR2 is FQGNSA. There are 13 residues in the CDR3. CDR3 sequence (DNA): TGTGCCAGCAGCCGTTCCGGCTACAATGAGCAGTTCTTC. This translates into CASSRSGYNEQFF.